The following is a TCR beta chain sequence with its context. In this sample, this clonotype turned up many times. No cognate antigen has been identified for it. Nothing much larger sits one base from this clone, and base qualities are not available. This record belongs to a study of neurological immune-mediated disorders (dated by TCRdb to about 2019). Regarding the complete study: Among the roughly 34 multiple sclerosis patients, relapsing-remitting MS was present in some 31 and secondary progressive MS was present in 3. The study compared peripheral blood TCR-beta repertoires of HTLV-I-associated myelopathy (HAM/TSP) patients, multiple sclerosis patients and healthy controls using UMI-based sequencing. Longitudinal samples, technical triplicates and paired sorted CD4+ and CD8+ T-cell subsets, alongside PBMC samples, were included among the approximately 100 TCR-beta libraries. The cohort comprised approximately 67 subjects: some 14 HAM/TSP patients, some 34 multiple sclerosis patients and some 20 healthy controls.

Broader findings and caveats from the paper: No clinical or MRI features were associated with the MS cluster, and the authors said that larger cohorts are needed. In phylogenetic analysis, the repertoires of 18 of 34 MS patients grouped into a cluster of related CDR3 sequences, which suggests a possible signature at the repertoire level. The highest TCR clonal expansion was observed in HAM/TSP patients, whereas the lowest was observed in MS patients, even when compared with healthy controls. No identical CDR3 amino acid sequences were found to be shared among expanded clones across subjects, suggesting that TCR-beta repertoires were private in all groups.

Unsorted PBMC libraries were generated from 2 million PBMCs stored in RNAlater at -80 °C until RNA extraction. The multiple sclerosis patients were enrolled in a US clinical protocol that used magnetic resonance imaging to evaluate disease progression. Peripheral blood was subjected to Ficoll-Hypaque density gradient centrifugation to isolate PBMCs, which were then cryopreserved in liquid nitrogen. cDNA was synthesized by template-switch 5'RACE using a primer carrying a 10-nucleotide random unique molecular identifier by which each TCR transcript was tagged. Each sequencing run produced over 190 million TCR-beta sequences covering 15-18 subjects. The RNeasy kit was used for extraction of total RNA. TCR-beta VDJ regions were amplified with primers for the TCR constant region and the 5'RACE anchor, using the KAPA Real-time Library Amplification kit. A first PCR added sample indexes and Illumina adaptors, and a second PCR then raised library yield. The roughly 650 bp TCR product was size-selected on a 2% E-gel SizeSelection system after Ampure bead purification. Before pooling, libraries had their quality checked on a Bioanalyzer, their concentration measured with Qubit, and their quantity determined with the Kapa Library Quantification kit. Paired-end 2 x 150 bp sequencing of the libraries was performed on an Illumina HiSeq 2500. To increase sequence diversity, roughly 24-32% phiX was spiked into each library pool. Per the original workflow: The UMI-based MiGEC pipeline processed quality-filtered reads and removed over 75% of raw TCR sequences during error correction. IMGT germline references were used for aligning VDJ genes, and each clonotype was defined as a unique CDR3 amino acid sequence together with its V-J genes. Clonal expansion, Shannon diversity and CDR3 relatedness were evaluated with VDJtools (CalcPairwiseDistances, ClusterSamples), while phylogenetic trees were built in CLCbio workbench. Expanded clones were defined as having at least 8 unique UMIs, based on coefficient-of-variation modelling across technical triplicates. TCRdb handled the public reads itself, with Q25 trimming in fastp and clone calling in MiXCR, and kept productive beta chains. Rows with a matching CDR3 protein are joined into one entry that keeps the most common DNA and genes. The authors' filters were not applied to this entry. Recorded for this sample are 45,000 to 55,000 distinct CDR3 sequences; 3% to 3.5% of them occurred a single time. The leading ten clones occupy 5.5% to 6% of the sample.

The clonotype originates from a man in his forties or fifties with multiple sclerosis. Input material: PBMCs.

The CDR3 loop reads CASSVQGGENIQYF. At the DNA level, the sequence is TGTGCCAGCAGCGTTCAGGGTGGGGAAAACATTCAGTACTTC. This sequence uses TRBV12-3 or TRBV12-4 and TRBJ2-4; TRBD1 might be the D gene, on 5 matching bases. Spanning cysteine to phenylalanine, the CDR3 consists of 14 amino acids. This entry keeps only the CDR3 DNA: 42 bases, framed from base 1. Deletion took 6 bases off V and 5 bases off J, with a span of 14 bases between the germline ends.